This T cell receptor beta chain was captured by sequencing in a study of T cells in Graves' hyperthyroidism and ophthalmopathy (dated by TCRdb to about 2019). In terms of the full investigation: Peripheral blood samples were taken at the time of initial diagnosis, prior to any treatment. Thyroid tissue and blood T-cell repertoires from roughly six Graves' hyperthyroidism patients were also compared in the study. An independent validation cohort of under 20 hyperthyroidism patients and 17 patients who later progressed to ophthalmopathy tested prospective prediction of ophthalmopathy. TCR V-J signatures able to tell the groups apart were searched for in a discovery cohort of 95 or so patients, of whom roughly 42 had Graves' ophthalmopathy and around 58 had stable Graves' hyperthyroidism. For training and testing, the 100 or so patients in the discovery cohort were randomly divided in a 7:3 ratio. Following sampling, methimazole starting at 30 mg daily was given to hyperthyroidism patients, and high-dose intravenous methylprednisolone was given to ophthalmopathy patients. The paper describes TCR Vbeta CDR3 sequencing of 135 peripheral blood samples, made up of about 41 ophthalmopathy patients, roughly 72 hyperthyroidism patients and 17 progressor patients.

Trimming takes 0 bases from V and 3 bases from J, and the germline ends sit 5 bases apart. Taken from the germline V gene, the CDR1 and CDR2 loops are MNHEY and SVGAGI. The CDR3 runs 13 amino acids, cysteine and phenylalanine included. Only the CDR3 part of the read is kept: 39 bases, read in frame from the first base. TCR beta CDR3 regions were amplified from RNA transcripts. The first round of RT-PCR for the TCR CDR3 was performed with the HTBI primer set and the Qiagen OneStep RT-PCR kit. Libraries were constructed in a second round of multiplex PCR, after which size selection and purification were performed. The libraries were sequenced on an Illumina HiSeq2000 using paired-end 100 bp reads. Concerning the study's data processing: Raw data were processed with SOAPnuke, discarding reads with adapters, uncalled bases, mean Phred below 15, or no exact constant-primer or identifier match. COPE v1.2.5 was used to merge the high-quality paired reads, and each unique nucleotide sequence was defined as a clonotype. MiTCR v1.1 was used to align the clonotypes against IMGT TRBV, TRBD and TRBJ reference segments. Analysis was restricted to V-J combinations with a frequency above 0.0001, which covered over 98% of repertoires. The TCS score was defined as F50 (clonal expansion) divided by E x V (chaos), with BLOSUM62-based TCRdist calculated between CDR3 peptides within each V-J. Welch's t-statistics and random forest reduced around 510 V-J features to roughly 13, which were used in a naive Bayes classifier (R e1071). The raw public reads went through TCRdb reprocessing: fastp at Q25, MiXCR clone calling, in-frame beta chains kept. One record per CDR3 amino acid sequence lists the most common genes and DNA. These V and J calls rely on TCRdb rather than the paper's analysis. This sample has around 340,000 distinct CDR3 sequences in its table, and 18% of those were observed once. About 14% of the sample is taken by the ten largest.

Moderately to severely active disease, a Clinical Activity Score of at least 3, a NOSPECS grade of at least 4, and a duration under 3 months were present in ophthalmopathy patients. Patients with uncontrolled infections, other autoimmune diseases, pregnancy or lactation were excluded. Diagnoses were based on clinical symptoms, serum thyroxine and TRAb, thyroid ultrasound and orbital computed tomography. Ficoll-Paque density gradient centrifugation was used to isolate PBMCs from approximately 10 ml of fresh peripheral blood. Trizol reagent was used to extract total RNA, and RNA quality was then checked on an Agilent 2100 Bioanalyzer. General conclusions and limits of the study: In validation, the model predicted progression to ophthalmopathy a median of around 6.5 months before onset, with 70% to 71% sensitivity and around 76% specificity. Most expanded thyroid clonotypes (frequency above 0.001) were also found in blood, which suggests that blood repertoires may mirror thyroid immune responses. No statistical method was used to fix the sample size in advance, and group allocation was not hidden from the investigators. A model built on a 13 V-J signature distinguished ophthalmopathy from stable hyperthyroidism, reaching 85% to 90% sensitivity and 81% to 83% specificity in cross-validation and 80%/75% in testing.

Concerning this clonotype: The antigen it binds to is not known. No clone much larger than this one lies a single base away; base qualities are absent.

The source is a middle-aged woman with Graves' ophthalmopathy. Rearrangement joined TRBV6-5 to TRBJ1-1, with no reliable assignment of the D segment. Specimen: blood. The nucleotide sequence reads TGTGCCAGCAGTTACTCGTTCTACACTGAAGCTTTCTTT. This gives the protein CASSYSFYTEAFF.